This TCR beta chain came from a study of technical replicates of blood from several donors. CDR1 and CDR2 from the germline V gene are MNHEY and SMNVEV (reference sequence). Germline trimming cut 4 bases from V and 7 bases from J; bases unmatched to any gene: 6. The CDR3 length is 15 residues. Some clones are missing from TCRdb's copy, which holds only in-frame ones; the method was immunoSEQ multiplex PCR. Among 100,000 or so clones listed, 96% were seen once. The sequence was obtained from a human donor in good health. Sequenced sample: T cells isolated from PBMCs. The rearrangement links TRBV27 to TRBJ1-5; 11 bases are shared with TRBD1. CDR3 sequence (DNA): TGTGCCAGCAGTTATGGACAGGGGGCCGGACAGCCCCAGCATTTT. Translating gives CASSYGQGAGQPQHF.